The sequence of this TCR beta chain was determined in a study of regulatory T cells in long-lasting Graves disease. Study as a whole: Over 5 years of antithyroid drugs with positive TSH receptor antibodies was taken to mean persistent Graves' disease. Study-wide results and caveats: Having only a small sample size may have limited accuracy.

The CDR3 consists of 13 residues. The germline V gene encodes CDR1 MNHNS and CDR2 SASEGT. Trimming removed 8 bases from V and 0 bases from J, with 8 bases in between. Assembly of TCR beta libraries relied on iRepertoire HTBI primers together with Arm-PCR of CDR3 regions. TCRdb used MiXCR to reprocess the multiplex PCR reads, holding one entry per CDR3 protein. In the table there are roughly 400,000 distinct CDR3 sequences, 20% to 25% of which are singletons. This clonotype was seen ten or more times. Its target is not known. Time point in this sample: persistent/refractory GD, antithyroid drugs over 5 years with positive TRAb. After RNA was extracted from PBMCs, the TCR library was made from it.

The chain combines TRBV6-1 with TRBJ1-5; a possible D gene is TRBD1 (5 bases). The sequence was collected from a female donor with Graves disease. Sequences were derived from peripheral blood mononuclear cells (PBMCs), sampled when the disease was refractory, from a patient treated with antithyroid drugs. The chain's CDR3 is CASGGDSNQPQHF. The CDR3 region has the DNA TGTGCCAGCGGGGGTGATAGCAATCAGCCCCAGCATTTT.